This T cell receptor beta chain was documented in a study of blood T cell repertoires in COVID-19 (dated by TCRdb to 2018 to 2020). Context from the whole study: The collaborator samples originated in the United States, Italy and Spain and spanned the acute and convalescent phases of COVID-19. The material from the prospective study consisted of cDNA or gDNA derived from T cells, B-cell-depleted T cells, or PBMCs. The dataset comprised deeply sampled blood TCRbeta repertoires from subjects exposed to, actively infected with, or recovered from COVID-19. The repertoires were made available in a free public database intended to serve as a resource for research on the immune response to SARS-CoV-2. Samples came from the ongoing ImmuneRACE study (first 160 participants) plus 1,254 subjects from 6 global collaborators. Nearly every sample came with metadata listing a de-identified subject ID, COVID-19 status, age in years and sex. HLA class I and class II types, where available, came from metadata supplied by the sample provider rather than from assay-based typing.

General findings and caveats noted by the study authors: How much clinical and demographic metadata was included differed by source and by participant, and the metadata was provided uncurated.

The collaborating institutions used their own protocols to collect whole blood in K2EDTA tubes. For TCRbeta analysis, collaborators shipped samples in one of three forms: frozen whole blood, isolated PBMCs, or DNA extracted from either of those sample types. Trimming takes 6 bases off V and 4 bases off J; junction bases not matched to a gene: 5. Spanning cysteine to phenylalanine, the CDR3 consists of 13 amino acids. Just CDR3 DNA is preserved here, 39 bases in frame from base 1. The germline V gene gives CDR1 as MNHEY and CDR2 as SVGEGT. The immunoSEQ Assay, a bias-controlled multiplex PCR, was used to amplify TCRbeta CDR3 regions from genomic DNA. Turning to the authors' computational methods: Within the assay, amplification of reference gene primers was used to estimate how many nucleated cells each sample contained. To quantify the absolute abundance of each unique TCRbeta CDR3 rearrangement, sequence reads were collapsed and filtered. Productive Simpson clonality was computed per sample as the square root of Simpson's diversity index over productive rearrangements. TCRdb mirrors the immuneACCESS table, restricted to in-frame sequences. Some clones are absent from its copies; in checked studies, under half trace to an unresolved V gene, and the reason for the others is unknown. Clonal size and the V and J genes are those of that table, whereas D and trimming came from the DNA. The sample table holds 60,000 to 75,000 clones, of which approximately 90% were seen once. 1.5% to 2% of the sample belongs to the ten largest clones.

In regard to this clone: Which antigen it targets is not known. Base qualities are not at hand, and no much larger clone is one base apart.

Here the chain combines TRBV6-2 or TRBV6-3 and TRBJ1-2, with 7 central nucleotides matching TRBD1. The sequence came from a human donor in a cohort sampled during active COVID-19. Sequences were obtained from peripheral blood. The CDR3 amino acid sequence is: CASSSTGAYGYTF. The nucleotide sequence is TGTGCCAGCAGCTCAACAGGGGCCTATGGCTACACCTTC.